This is a list of T cell receptor beta chains from one sample in a study of T-cell memory formation after mild COVID-19. TCRdb independently ran MiXCR on the 5' RACE reads; one entry per CDR3 protein. The sample carries fewer than 500,000 distinct CDR3 sequences, roughly 25% recorded once. The sequenced material came from PBMCs or a T cell subset sorted from them (not recorded which). These receptors came from an adult woman who had mild COVID-19 (a few samples of this study predate the infection). Cell type and time point are not known. CDR3s include the opening cysteine and the closing phenylalanine or tryptophan. The order of the fields is V gene, J gene, D gene, clone size, CDR3 protein, CDR3 DNA. D genes are given only for firm matches. The size entry is marked missing in some rows and otherwise reads once, few, many or a size class.

TRBV9,TRBJ2-5,.,.,CASSVAGQQETQYF,TGTGCCAGCAGCGTAGCAGGACAGCAAGAGACCCAGTACTTC
TRBV6-5,TRBJ2-7,TRBD1,few,CASSYGRQGKDEQYF,TGTGCCAGCAGTTACGGGCGACAGGGGAAGGACGAGCAGTACTTC
TRBV20-1,TRBJ2-1,.,.,CSAGLHNYNEQFF,TGCAGCGCGGGACTCCACAACTACAATGAGCAGTTCTTC
TRBV7-9,TRBJ2-1,TRBD1,.,CASSSRMGQGSNEQFF,TGTGCCAGCAGCTCCAGAATGGGACAGGGGAGCAATGAGCAGTTCTTC
TRBV18,TRBJ2-3,TRBD2,.,CASSPLGLAGGTDTQYF,TGTGCCAGCTCACCACTAGGACTAGCGGGAGGCACAGATACGCAGTATTTT
TRBV24-1,TRBJ1-5,.,.,CATSDSERSSNQPQHF,TGTGCCACCAGTGACTCCGAAAGGTCCAGCAATCAGCCCCAGCATTTT
TRBV29-1,TRBJ1-5,TRBD1,.,CSVRQGAVNQPQHF,TGCAGCGTTCGACAGGGGGCGGTCAATCAGCCCCAGCATTTT
TRBV4-3,TRBJ2-7,.,.,CASSQDLAGIPYEQYF,TGCGCCAGCAGCCAAGATCTGGCAGGGATTCCCTACGAGCAGTACTTC
TRBV5-5,TRBJ1-1,TRBD1,.,CASSLGDRRWTEAFF,TGTGCCAGCAGCTTAGGGGACAGACGTTGGACTGAAGCTTTCTTT
TRBV20-1,TRBJ2-7,TRBD2,.,CSAIAAGVSYEQYF,TGCAGTGCTATCGCGGCGGGAGTCTCCTACGAGCAGTACTTC